This T cell receptor beta chain was captured in a study of T cell responses to AZD1222 COVID-19 vaccine. This CDR3 is built from 14 residues. V was pared by 2 bases and J by 9 bases, with 14 bases between. Germline-derived CDR1 and CDR2 are SGDLS and YYNGEE. Sequencing was performed with immunoSEQ multiplex PCR; in TCRdb, only in-frame clones are kept and a portion is missing. The data contain over 120,000 clones, 93% of them singletons. Details on this clone: The antigen is undetermined.

General study findings and limits: Repertoire sampling occurred only after the peak T cell response.

Sequences were derived from peripheral blood, sampled on day 0 of AZD1222 vaccination. This TCR came from an adult in good health. The V call is TRBV9, the J call TRBJ2-2; D not certain. CDR3 coding DNA: TGTGCCAGCAGCGTGAACTCCCACGGGCGGGAGCTGTTTTTT. This sequence encodes CASSVNSHGRELFF.